This T cell receptor (beta chain) is from a study of STAT5B mutations in CD4+ large granular lymphocyte leukemia. V gave up 1 base and J gave up 2 bases; unmatched junction bases: 4. This CDR3 has 15 amino acids. Germline lookup yields CDR1 SGDLS and CDR2 YYNGEE. The method was immunoSEQ multiplex PCR; TCRdb's version includes in-frame clones alone and lacks a portion of them. The sample has just over 40,000 clones, roughly 79% seen once. The TCR was taken from a human donor in good health. Sequencing used CD4+ T cells from blood buffy coats. The chain links TRBV9 to TRBJ2-5; TRBD2 agrees at 8 bases. Written as DNA, the CDR3 is TGTGCCAGCAGCGTATTAGCGGGACGACAAGAGACCCAGTACTTC. The encoded protein is CASSVLAGRQETQYF.